The clone carrying this TCR beta chain has ten or more counts. Looked up from germline, CDR1 is DFQATT and CDR2 is SNEGSKA (reference sequence). Unmatched junction bases numbered 9, after V lost 6 bases and J lost 3 bases. CDR3 size: 15 residues. This sample is part of a study of early T cells in non-severe SARS-CoV-2 infection. Individual cDNA molecules were tagged with unique molecular identifiers. MiXCR, run by TCRdb on the 5' RACE reads, gives a single entry per CDR3 protein. The table includes 30,000 to 40,000 distinct CDR3 sequences, roughly 9.3% detected once. Sequencing was done on a sample of whole blood. This clonotype was obtained from an adult who was a healthcare worker with PCR-confirmed SARS-CoV-2 infection or an uninfected control (not recorded which). The chain recombines TRBV20-1 with TRBJ2-2; TRBD2 matches 8 bases. The CDR3 here is CSAVDGGGHTGELFF. The CDR3 nucleotides are TGCAGTGCCGTCGACGGGGGGGGCCACACCGGGGAGCTGTTTTTT.